This section outlines one T cell receptor beta chain sequence together with its context. The specificity of this receptor is unknown. Base qualities are not recorded, but no much larger clone differs from it by a single base. The data derive from a study of T cells in Graves' hyperthyroidism and ophthalmopathy (dated by TCRdb to the late 2010s). For context, the study as a whole: Peripheral blood samples were taken at the time of initial diagnosis, prior to any treatment. A discovery cohort of about a hundred patients, about 43 with Graves' ophthalmopathy and over 55 with stable Graves' hyperthyroidism, was used to find distinguishing TCR V-J signatures. Once sampling was done, hyperthyroidism patients were given methimazole at a starting dose of 30 mg daily, whereas ophthalmopathy patients were given high-dose intravenous methylprednisolone. In about 6 Graves' hyperthyroidism patients, the study also compared T-cell repertoires from thyroid tissue with T-cell repertoires from blood. For training and testing, the 95 to 100 patients in the discovery cohort were randomly divided in a 7:3 ratio. An independent validation cohort of around 19 hyperthyroidism patients and 17 patients who later progressed to ophthalmopathy tested prospective prediction of ophthalmopathy. The paper reports TCR Vbeta CDR3 sequencing of some 140 peripheral blood samples: over 40 ophthalmopathy, about 75 hyperthyroidism and approximately 17 progressor patients.

Inclusive of the bounding cysteine and phenylalanine, the CDR3 is 15 residues long. Only CDR3 DNA is held: 45 bases, read in frame from base 1. V and J lose 0 bases and 0 bases, and a span of 8 bases separates them. The germline V gene provides CDR1 SGHVS and CDR2 FNYEAQ. In the ophthalmopathy patients, disease was moderately to severely active, with a Clinical Activity Score of 3 or more, a NOSPECS grade of 4 or more, and a duration of less than 3 months. The study excluded patients with uncontrolled infections, other autoimmune diseases, pregnancy or lactation. Diagnoses were based on clinical symptoms, serum thyroxine and TRAb, thyroid ultrasound and orbital computed tomography. Ficoll-Paque density gradient centrifugation was used to isolate PBMCs from around 10 ml of fresh peripheral blood. Trizol reagent was used to extract total RNA, and RNA quality was then checked on an Agilent 2100 Bioanalyzer.

Here is what the overall study found, with its caveats: In validation, progression to ophthalmopathy was predicted by the model with 65% to 71% sensitivity and 72% to 80% specificity, a median of 6.5 months before onset. Ophthalmopathy was separated from stable hyperthyroidism by a 13 V-J signature model, with around 90% sensitivity and about 81% specificity obtained in cross-validation and 80%/75% obtained in testing. No statistical method was used to set the sample size in advance, and investigators knew the group allocation. Blood samples also contained most of the expanded thyroid clonotypes (frequency above 0.001), which suggests that blood repertoires may reflect thyroid immune responses.

The TCR beta CDR3 regions were amplified from RNA transcripts. A first-round RT-PCR of the TCR CDR3 used the HTBI primer set with the Qiagen OneStep RT-PCR kit. A second multiplex PCR round built the libraries, followed by size selection and purification. Sequencing of the libraries was done on an Illumina HiSeq2000 using paired-end 100 bp reads. On the authors' methods: SOAPnuke was used to process the raw data, with reads discarded if the reads contained adapters or uncalled bases, had a mean Phred below 15, or lacked an exact constant-primer or identifier match. COPE v1.2.5 was used to merge high-quality paired reads, and clonotypes were defined as unique nucleotide sequences. MiTCR v1.1 was used to align the clonotypes against IMGT TRBV, TRBD and TRBJ reference segments. The analysis was restricted to V-J combinations with a frequency above 0.0001, which together covered approximately 99% of the repertoires. A TCS score was defined as the ratio between F50 (clonal expansion) and ExV (chaos), using BLOSUM62-based TCRdist between CDR3 peptides within each V-J. Welch's t-statistics and random forest reduced around 510 V-J features to fewer than 15, which were used in a naive Bayes classifier (R e1071). TCRdb trimmed public reads at Q25 via fastp, called clones via MiXCR and kept in-frame beta chains. All rows with the same CDR3 protein become a single entry with the most common DNA and genes. What appears here as the V and J calls and clone size reflects TCRdb's work, not the paper's. Counted in this sample were some 490,000 distinct CDR3 sequences; 15% to 20% of them appeared once. The top ten hold 25% to 30% of the sample.

Material for sequencing was blood. Recombination joined TRBV7-6 with TRBJ1-1; too little of a D gene remains to name it. The TCR comes from a woman between 25 and 40 years old with Graves' ophthalmopathy. In nucleotide form, the sequence is TGTGCCAGCAGCTTAGCGAAAGGACTGAACACTGAAGCTTTCTTT. This is translated as CASSLAKGLNTEAFF.